This T cell receptor beta chain was sequenced in a study of cytomegalovirus exposure and HLA in healthy donors. The study's findings and limits: Later, an analysis found that TCR clusters from the first cohort tended to co-occur in the 120 or so validation repertoires. The classifier, whose performance was assessed in both the original and validation cohorts, reportedly diagnosed cytomegalovirus status with high specificity and sensitivity.

Method: immunoSEQ multiplex PCR; TCRdb's copy keeps in-frame clones and lacks some. This table holds 200,000 or so clones, more than 65% found once. The CDR3 is 13 amino acids. Germline V CDR1 and CDR2: MNHNS, SASEGT. Trimming cost V 6 bases and J 4 bases, with 12 bases left between them. A word on this clone: Its antigen is undetermined.

J is TRBJ2-5 and V is TRBV6-1; tentatively, D is TRBD2 (6 bases). This TCR was recovered from a woman in her thirties in good health and CMV-seropositive. The specimen sequenced was PBMCs. The CDR3 DNA reads TGTGCCAGCAGCGGAGGGGCCGGAGAGACCCAGTACTTC. It codes for CASSGGAGETQYF.